The clone carrying this TCR beta chain came up a few times. As yet, its antigen is unknown. This entry belongs to a study of human T cells and chemical hapten exposure. Turning to the study itself: Sensitization was performed using 2% DPC on a 2 cm by 2 cm upper inner arm skin site. TCR yield per sample varied, mainly due to pooled library volumes. Study-level findings and limits: Expanded TCRs were compared with controls, and the expanded TCRs formed significantly more large CDR3 similarity clusters.

J was trimmed by 8 bases and V by 6 bases; bases with no gene match: 10. The length of the CDR3 is 14 residues. Time point of the sample: patch test 3, about 24 weeks after DPC sensitization. Treatment reported: therapeutic diphenylcyclopropenone sensitization with weekly scalp DPC. Individual cDNA molecules (in the library) carried attached unique molecular identifiers. In TCRdb, the RACE reads were re-called with MiXCR into one record per CDR3 protein. This table has about 120,000 distinct CDR3 sequences, approximately 10% appearing once. The rearrangement uses TRBV12-3 or TRBV12-4 and TRBJ2-1; 7 bases are shared with TRBD2. The receptor was derived from a woman between 50 and 59 years old with alopecia areata. Some clones in this sample may be carry-over from other donors' samples. The sequenced sample was whole blood, obtained in connection with sensitization to the hapten diphenylcyclopropenone (DPC). The CDR3 loop is CASSYSGTTDEQFF. Here the CDR3 DNA reads TGTGCCAGCAGCTACTCCGGGACTACAGATGAGCAGTTCTTC.